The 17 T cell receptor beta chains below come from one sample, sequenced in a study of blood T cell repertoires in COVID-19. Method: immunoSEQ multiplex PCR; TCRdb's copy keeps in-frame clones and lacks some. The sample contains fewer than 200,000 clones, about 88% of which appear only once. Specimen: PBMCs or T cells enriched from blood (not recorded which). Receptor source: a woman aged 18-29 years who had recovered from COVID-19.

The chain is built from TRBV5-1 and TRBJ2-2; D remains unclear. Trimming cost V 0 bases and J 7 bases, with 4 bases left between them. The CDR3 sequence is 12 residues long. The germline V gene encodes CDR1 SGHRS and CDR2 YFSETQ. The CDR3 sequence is CASSLAGGELFF. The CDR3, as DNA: TGCGCCAGCAGCTTGGCGGGCGGGGAGCTGTTTTTT.

DNA of the CDR3: TGCGCCAGCAGCTCCCTAACTAGCGGGGTCAACGAGCAGTACTTC. This sequence encodes CASSSLTSGVNEQYF. The chain has TRBV5-1 and TRBJ2-7; 10 bases fit TRBD2. The CDR3 length is 15 residues. The germline V gene has CDR1 SGHRS and CDR2 YFSETQ. V dropped 3 bases and J dropped 5; count of bases not matched to a gene: 8.

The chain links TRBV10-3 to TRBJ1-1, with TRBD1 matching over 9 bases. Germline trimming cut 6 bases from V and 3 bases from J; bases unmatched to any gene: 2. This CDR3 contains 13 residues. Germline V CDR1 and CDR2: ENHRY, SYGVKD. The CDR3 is CAIRRDRDTEAFF. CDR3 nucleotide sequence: TGTGCCATCAGGCGGGACAGGGACACTGAAGCTTTCTTT.

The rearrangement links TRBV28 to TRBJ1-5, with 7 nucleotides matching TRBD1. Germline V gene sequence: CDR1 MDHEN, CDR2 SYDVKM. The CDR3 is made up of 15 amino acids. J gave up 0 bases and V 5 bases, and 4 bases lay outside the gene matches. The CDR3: CASSNNRGSNQPQHF. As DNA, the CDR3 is TGTGCCAGCAGTAACAACAGGGGTAGCAATCAGCCCCAGCATTTT.

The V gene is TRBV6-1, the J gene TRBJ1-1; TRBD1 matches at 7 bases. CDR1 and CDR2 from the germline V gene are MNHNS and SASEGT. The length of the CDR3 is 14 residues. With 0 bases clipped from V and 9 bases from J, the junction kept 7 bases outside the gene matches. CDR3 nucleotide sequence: TGTGCCAGCAGTGAAGCCTGGGACAGAGGGAAAGCTTTCTTT. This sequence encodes CASSEAWDRGKAFF.

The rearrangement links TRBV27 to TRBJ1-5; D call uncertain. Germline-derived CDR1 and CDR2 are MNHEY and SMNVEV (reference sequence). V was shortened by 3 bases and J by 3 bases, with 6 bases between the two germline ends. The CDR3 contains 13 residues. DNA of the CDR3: TGTGCCAGCAGTTTGGGCATCAATCAGCCCCAGCATTTT. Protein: CASSLGINQPQHF.

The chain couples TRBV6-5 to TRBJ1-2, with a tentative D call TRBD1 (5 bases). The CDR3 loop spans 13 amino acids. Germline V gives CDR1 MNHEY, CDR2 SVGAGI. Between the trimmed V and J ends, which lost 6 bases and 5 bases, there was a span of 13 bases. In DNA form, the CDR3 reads TGTGCCAGCAGCCTGGACAAAAATTATGGCTACACCTTC. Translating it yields CASSLDKNYGYTF.

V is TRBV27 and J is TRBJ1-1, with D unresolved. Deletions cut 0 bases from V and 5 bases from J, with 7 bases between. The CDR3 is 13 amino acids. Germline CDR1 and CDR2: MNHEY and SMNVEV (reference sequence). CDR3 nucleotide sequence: TGTGCCAGCAGTTTATCCTCGAGTACTGAAGCTTTCTTT. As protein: CASSLSSSTEAFF.

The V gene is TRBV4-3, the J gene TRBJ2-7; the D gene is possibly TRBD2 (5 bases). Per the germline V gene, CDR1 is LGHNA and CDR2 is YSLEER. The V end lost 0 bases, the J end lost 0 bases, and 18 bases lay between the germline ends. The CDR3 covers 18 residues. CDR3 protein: CASSQELRALGSSYEQYF. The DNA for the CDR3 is TGCGCCAGCAGCCAAGAATTGCGTGCACTTGGGAGCTCCTACGAGCAGTACTTC.

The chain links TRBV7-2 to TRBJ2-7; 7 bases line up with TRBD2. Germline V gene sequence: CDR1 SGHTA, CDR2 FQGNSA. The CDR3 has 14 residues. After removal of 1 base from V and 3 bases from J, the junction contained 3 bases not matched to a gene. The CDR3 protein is CASSLGEGDYEQYF. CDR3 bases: TGTGCCAGCAGCTTAGGGGAGGGAGACTACGAGCAGTACTTC.

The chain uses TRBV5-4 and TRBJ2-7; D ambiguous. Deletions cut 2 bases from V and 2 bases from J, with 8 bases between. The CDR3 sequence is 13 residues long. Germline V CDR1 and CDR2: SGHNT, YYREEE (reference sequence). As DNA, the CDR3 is TGTGCCAGCAGCTTCTTCGGTACCTACGAGCAGTACTTC. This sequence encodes CASSFFGTYEQYF.

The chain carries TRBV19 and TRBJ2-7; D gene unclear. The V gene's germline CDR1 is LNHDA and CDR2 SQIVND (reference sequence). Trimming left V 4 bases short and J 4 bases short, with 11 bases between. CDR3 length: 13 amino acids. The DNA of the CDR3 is TGTGCCAGTAGTACCGCAACAGAATACGAGCAGTACTTC. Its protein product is CASSTATEYEQYF.

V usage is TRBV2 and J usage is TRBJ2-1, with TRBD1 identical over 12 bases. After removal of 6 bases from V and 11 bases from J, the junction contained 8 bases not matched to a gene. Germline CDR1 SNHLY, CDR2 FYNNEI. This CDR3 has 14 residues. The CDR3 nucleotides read TGTGCCAGCAGCCCGGGACAGGGGGCTAGGAAGCAGTTCTTC. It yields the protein CASSPGQGARKQFF. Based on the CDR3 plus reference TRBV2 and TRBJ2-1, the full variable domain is EPEVTQTPSHQVTQMGQEVILRCVPISNHLYFYWYRQILGQKVEFLVSFYNNEISEKSEIFDDQFSVERPDGSNFTLKIRSTKLEDSAMYFCASSPGQGARKQFFGPGTRLTVL.

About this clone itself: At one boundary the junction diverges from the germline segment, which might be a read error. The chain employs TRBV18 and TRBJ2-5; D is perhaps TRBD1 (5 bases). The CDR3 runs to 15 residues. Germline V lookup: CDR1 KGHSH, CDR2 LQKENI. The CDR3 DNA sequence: TGTGCCAGCTCACCACAGGGGCTGGGCCAAGGGACCCAGTACTTC. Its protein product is CASSPQGLGQGTQYF.

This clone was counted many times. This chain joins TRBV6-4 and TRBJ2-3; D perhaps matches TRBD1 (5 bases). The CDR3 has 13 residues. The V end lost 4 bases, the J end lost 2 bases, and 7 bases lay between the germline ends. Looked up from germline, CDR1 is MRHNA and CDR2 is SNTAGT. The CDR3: CASSGQPTDTQYF. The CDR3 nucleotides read TGTGCCAGCAGTGGACAGCCCACAGATACGCAGTATTTT.

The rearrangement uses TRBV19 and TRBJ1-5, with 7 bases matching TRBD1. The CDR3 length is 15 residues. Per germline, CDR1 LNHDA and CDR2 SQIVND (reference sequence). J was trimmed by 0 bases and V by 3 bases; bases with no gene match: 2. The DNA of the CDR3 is TGTGCCAGTAGTATTGGGACAGCTAGCAATCAGCCCCAGCATTTT. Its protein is CASSIGTASNQPQHF.

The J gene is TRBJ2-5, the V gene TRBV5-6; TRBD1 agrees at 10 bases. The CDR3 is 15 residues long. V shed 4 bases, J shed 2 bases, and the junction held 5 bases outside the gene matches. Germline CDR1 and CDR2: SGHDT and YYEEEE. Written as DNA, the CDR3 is TGTGCCAGCAGCCGCCCGGGACAGGGGCAAGAGACCCAGTACTTC. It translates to CASSRPGQGQETQYF.